The T cell receptor (beta chain) described here comes from a study of cytomegalovirus exposure and HLA in healthy donors. Study results and caveats: An ancestry cluster, one associated with Asian ancestry, reportedly showed fewer N-insertions than the roughly 670-donor mean in a later analysis.

With regard to this clone: Its antigen is not known.

Trimming removed 6 bases from V and 2 bases from J, with 10 bases in between. This CDR3 comprises 13 residues. Germline loops: CDR1 MNHNY, CDR2 SVGAGI (reference sequence). Both 60 Vbeta primers and 13 Jbeta primers went into the PCR. Repertoires were generated with immunoSEQ multiplex PCR, while TCRdb's copy carries only in-frame clones and drops some. The table lists some 270,000 clones, about nine tenths of them singletons. The donors were healthy bone marrow donors. The chain uses TRBV6-6 and TRBJ1-1; TRBD1 is a possible D gene (5 bases). The receptor comes from a girl aged 2 to 10 in good health and CMV-seronegative. The sequenced sample consisted of PBMCs. CDR3 DNA sequence: TGTGCCAGCAGCGGCAGGGTAAACACTGAAGCTTTCTTT. Protein product: CASSGRVNTEAFF.